Listed here are 27 T cell receptor beta chains from one sample, sequenced in a study of shared clonotypes between healthy human individuals. Libraries were prepared by immunoSEQ multiplex PCR; TCRdb keeps only in-frame clonotypes and omits some of them. The sample has 400,000 or so clones, about 96% seen once. Sequenced material: memory CD8+ T cells sorted from blood. Subset reported: CD45RO+ cells pooled with CCR7-negative TemRA cells. These receptors came from a man aged 30 to 39 in good health.

This chain connects TRBV6-6 to TRBJ2-7; no clear D gene. V lost 3 bases, J lost 2 bases, and 11 bases lay in between. Germline V CDR1 and CDR2: MNHNY, SVGAGI (reference sequence). The CDR3 extends over 14 amino acids. CDR3 sequence reads: CASSYDRTTYEQYF. DNA of the CDR3: TGTGCCAGCAGTTATGACCGTACGACCTACGAGCAGTACTTC.

The chain employs TRBV9 and TRBJ1-5, with D perhaps matching TRBD1 (5 bases). Deletions cut 2 bases from V and 6 bases from J, with 18 bases between. The CDR3 has 16 residues. Germline V CDR1 and CDR2: SGDLS, YYNGEE. CDR3 loop: CASSVGPGQGGQPQHF. CDR3 DNA: TGTGCCAGCAGCGTGGGACCGGGGCAGGGAGGTCAGCCCCAGCATTTT.

CDR3 coding DNA: TGCAGTGCTTATACAGGGGGCGAGCAGTACTTC. Translation gives CSAYTGGEQYF. The chain employs TRBV20-1 and TRBJ2-7; TRBD1 aligns across 8 bases. Germline CDR1 reads DFQATT; CDR2 reads SNEGSKA (reference sequence). This CDR3 has 11 residues. V was pared by 5 bases and J by 6 bases, with 3 bases of the junction left unmatched.

The chain couples TRBV10-3 to TRBJ1-5; D uncertain. Trimming took off 5 bases at V and 0 bases at J, with 8 bases between the two ends. The CDR3 sequence is 14 residues long. The germline V gene encodes CDR1 ENHRY and CDR2 SYGVKD. In DNA, the CDR3 is TGTGCCATCAGTAGGGATGATAGCAATCAGCCCCAGCATTTT. It is translated as CAISRDDSNQPQHF.

This chain links TRBV9 with TRBJ1-2, with D hard to call. Germline V gene data show CDR1 as SGDLS and CDR2 as YYNGEE. Trimming took off 0 bases at V and 0 bases at J, with 3 bases between the two ends. The CDR3 is made up of 13 amino acids. The CDR3 nucleotides read TGTGCCAGCAGCGTAGCAACTAACTATGGCTACACCTTC. Translating gives CASSVATNYGYTF. Combining the CDR3 with reference TRBV9 and TRBJ1-2 gives the whole variable domain DSGVTQTPKHLITATGQRVTLRCSPRSGDLSVYWYQQSLDQGLQFLIQYYNGEERAKGNILERFSAQQFPDLHSELNLSSLELGDSALYFCASSVATNYGYTFGSGTRLTVV.

Remarks on this clone: Other DNA sequences in this sample translate to the same CDR3. The J gene is TRBJ2-7, the V gene TRBV28; D possibly corresponds to TRBD2 (5 bases). This CDR3 contains 11 residues. Germline-derived CDR1 and CDR2 are MDHEN and SYDVKM. Trimming stripped 6 bases from V and 3 bases from J, with 6 bases between. The CDR3 DNA is TGTGCCAGCAGGAGGGACTACGAGCAGTACTTC. It encodes CASRRDYEQYF.

The V call is TRBV28, the J call TRBJ2-7; D gene ambiguous. The CDR3 contains 13 residues. The V end lost 4 bases, the J end lost 3 bases, and 10 bases lay between the germline ends. The germline CDR1 and CDR2 sequences are MDHEN and SYDVKM. The CDR3 reads CASSYNSRYEQYF. CDR3 coding DNA: TGTGCCAGCAGTTATAACAGCCGCTACGAGCAGTACTTC.

The chain links TRBV5-1 to TRBJ2-5; TRBD1 is a possible D gene (5 bases). The germline V gene has CDR1 SGHRS and CDR2 YFSETQ. Trimming pared 3 bases from V and 1 base from J, leaving 10 bases between. The CDR3 has 14 amino acids. DNA for the CDR3: TGCGCCAGCAGCTGGACAATCCTCCAAGAGACCCAGTACTTC. This gives the protein CASSWTILQETQYF. The full variable domain, rest sourced from reference TRBV5-1 and TRBJ2-5, is KAGVTQTPRYLIKTRGQQVTLSCSPISGHRSVSWYQQTPGQGLQFLFEYFSETQRNKGNFPGRFSGRQFSNSRSEMNVSTLELGDSALYLCASSWTILQETQYFGPGTRLLVL.

The rearrangement joins TRBV6-4 to TRBJ1-4; 9 bases are shared with TRBD1. Germline trimming cut 8 bases from V and 0 bases from J; bases unmatched to any gene: 7. Germline V lookup: CDR1 MRHNA, CDR2 SNTAGT. The CDR3 is made up of 16 amino acids. The CDR3 nucleotides are TGTGCCAGCCGGGACAGGGAGGGGGCAACTAATGAAAAACTGTTTTTT. Amino acids: CASRDREGATNEKLFF.

The CDR3 bases are TGCGCCAGCAGCCAAGACCGTACAGAGAGAGCTCAGCCCCAGCATTTT. Translation gives CASSQDRTERAQPQHF. The rearrangement links TRBV4-1 to TRBJ1-5; D not resolved. V dropped 0 bases and J dropped 6 bases, with 15 bases sitting between them. The CDR3 is 16 residues long. Germline CDR1 is MGHRA and CDR2 is YSYEKL.

The J gene is TRBJ2-1, the V gene TRBV6-1; maybe TRBD1 (6 bases). CDR3 size: 17 residues. Per the germline V gene, CDR1 is MNHNS and CDR2 is SASEGT. Trimming took 4 bases from V and 6 from J, leaving 22 bases between them. CDR3 sequence reads: CASSAQGTTIQSNEQFF. For the CDR3, the DNA is TGTGCCAGCAGTGCTCAGGGGACCACAATCCAATCCAATGAGCAGTTCTTC.

The V call is TRBV5-1, the J call TRBJ2-7, with D possibly called TRBD1 or TRBD2 (5 bases each). The V end lost 0 bases, the J end lost 2 bases, and 15 bases lay between the germline ends. Germline V lookup: CDR1 SGHRS, CDR2 YFSETQ. The CDR3 is 16 residues long. CDR3 sequence reads: CASSLAEGTATYEQYF. Here the CDR3 DNA reads TGCGCCAGCAGCTTGGCCGAGGGGACGGCAACCTACGAGCAGTACTTC.

The chain joins TRBV28 to TRBJ2-7; TRBD1 matches at 8 bases. The germline V gene has CDR1 MDHEN and CDR2 SYDVKM. The CDR3 has 15 residues. The V gene end was trimmed by 8 bases and the J gene end by 5 bases; junction bases not matched to a gene: 14. This chain's CDR3 is CASESGRDRPHEQYF. In DNA, the CDR3 is TGTGCCAGCGAATCGGGGCGGGACAGGCCTCACGAGCAGTACTTC.

V gene TRBV6-1 combines with J gene TRBJ1-1; D call uncertain. This CDR3 spans 15 amino acids. V dropped 7 bases and J dropped 1 base, with 16 bases sitting between them. Germline assignment: CDR1 MNHNS and CDR2 SASEGT. The CDR3 nucleotides are TGTGCCAGCAATCCCCAATCGTCAGGGAACACTGAAGCTTTCTTT. It is translated as CASNPQSSGNTEAFF.

DNA for the CDR3: TGTGCCACCAGCACGGGGGGGCTTCTCTACGAGCAGTACTTC. Protein product: CATSTGGLLYEQYF. The chain links TRBV15 to TRBJ2-7, with 8 bases identical to TRBD2. Germline CDR1 is LNHNV and CDR2 is YYDKDF (reference sequence). The CDR3 consists of 14 residues. Unmatched junction bases numbered 5, after V lost 4 bases and J lost 3 bases.

The rearrangement joins TRBV10-3 to TRBJ2-1; weak D call: TRBD2 (6 bases). This CDR3 spans 15 amino acids. V was shortened by 4 bases and J by 0 bases, with 10 bases between the two germline ends. Germline V lookup: CDR1 ENHRY, CDR2 SYGVKD. The CDR3 DNA follows: TGTGCCATCAGTGGGGACTTTCTCTCCTACAATGAGCAGTTCTTC. Translated: CAISGDFLSYNEQFF.

The rearrangement links TRBV28 to TRBJ1-1, with a weak D call TRBD1 (5 bases). Germline assignment: CDR1 MDHEN and CDR2 SYDVKM. The CDR3 covers 14 residues. V dropped 6 bases and J dropped 5 bases, with 16 bases sitting between them. CDR3 loop: CASSDGDPGTEAFF. The CDR3 DNA sequence: TGTGCCAGCAGCGACGGGGACCCGGGGACTGAAGCTTTCTTT.

The rearrangement joins TRBV5-1 to TRBJ1-2; the D is unclear. Per germline, CDR1 SGHRS and CDR2 YFSETQ. V lost 2 bases to trimming and J lost 4 bases, with 18 bases between them. This CDR3 is built from 16 residues. The CDR3 nucleotides read TGCGCCAGCAGCTTTAGTTCTGCAGGCAAAATCTATGGCTACACCTTC. Its translation: CASSFSSAGKIYGYTF. Looking up the rest from reference TRBV5-1 and TRBJ1-2 gives the full variable domain: KAGVTQTPRYLIKTRGQQVTLSCSPISGHRSVSWYQQTPGQGLQFLFEYFSETQRNKGNFPGRFSGRQFSNSRSEMNVSTLELGDSALYLCASSFSSAGKIYGYTFGSGTRLTVV.

The chain combines TRBV7-9 with TRBJ2-7; possibly TRBD1 for D (6 bases). CDR1 and CDR2 from the germline V gene are SEHNR and FQNEAQ (reference sequence). V was cut by 2 bases and J by 12 bases, with 14 bases left in between. The CDR3 has 12 amino acids. The CDR3 here is CASSLNDRSWYF. The CDR3 coding sequence is TGTGCCAGCAGCTTAAACGACAGGAGTTGGTACTTC.

This chain joins TRBV7-2 and TRBJ2-7; the match to TRBD1 covers 7 bases. The CDR3 is 15 residues long. V was pared by 5 bases and J by 2 bases, with 9 bases of the junction left unmatched. Germline V gives CDR1 SGHTA, CDR2 FQGNSA. CDR3 region: CASSPIDRGPYEQYF. The CDR3 nucleotides read TGTGCCAGCAGCCCAATCGATAGGGGGCCCTACGAGCAGTACTTC.

This chain uses TRBV4-1 with TRBJ2-1, with 16 bases that match TRBD2. V shed 6 bases, J shed 9 bases, and the junction held 5 bases outside the gene matches. The germline V gene encodes CDR1 MGHRA and CDR2 YSYEKL. The CDR3 is made up of 15 amino acids. The CDR3 nucleotides read TGCGCCAGCAGTGGGACTAGCGGGAGGGTTTTTGAGCAGTTCTTC. Amino acid sequence: CASSGTSGRVFEQFF.

CDR3 in DNA: TGCAGCGCAGACAGGGGCCAAGAGACCCAGTACTTC. Translation gives CSADRGQETQYF. The rearrangement joins TRBV29-1 to TRBJ2-5; 8 bases align to TRBD1. Per the germline V gene, CDR1 is SQVTM and CDR2 is ANQGSEA. The CDR3 extends over 12 amino acids. The junction had 2 bases not matched to a gene; V was cut back by 7 bases and J by 1 base.

J is TRBJ2-5 and V is TRBV12-1; the D segment call TRBD2 is taken from the table without a DNA check. TRBV12-1 represents a pseudogene. The CDR3 has 16 amino acids. Here the CDR3 reads CASSRGLAGEEETQYF. The CDR3 DNA sequence: TGTGCCAGCAGCCGGGGACTAGCGGGAGAGGAGGAGACCCAGTACTTC.

The chain employs TRBV4-1 and TRBJ2-3; D remains ambiguous. CDR3 length equals 13 residues. The germline V gene has CDR1 MGHRA and CDR2 YSYEKL. Deletions cut 0 bases from V and 5 bases from J, with 6 bases between. CDR3 loop: CASSQDREDTQYF. CDR3 nucleotide sequence: TGCGCCAGCAGCCAAGATAGAGAAGATACGCAGTATTTT.

Worth noting for this clone: The sample contains more than one DNA sequence encoding this CDR3. CDR3 bases: TGTGCCAGTAGACAGGGCAATCAGCCCCAGCATTTT. Translating it yields CASRQGNQPQHF. The chain links TRBV19 to TRBJ1-5, with TRBD1 as a possible D gene (5 bases). Trimming removed 6 bases at V and 2 bases at J, with 5 bases between. Germline CDR1 is LNHDA and CDR2 is SQIVND (reference sequence). The CDR3 loop spans 12 amino acids.

The rearrangement joins TRBV2 to TRBJ2-5; TRBD1 matches 7 bases. Germline assignment: CDR1 SNHLY and CDR2 FYNNEI. The CDR3 has 13 residues. With 7 bases clipped from V and 3 bases from J, the junction kept 5 bases outside the gene matches. CDR3 sequence: CASTRQGKETQYF. CDR3 nucleotide sequence: TGTGCCAGCACCCGACAGGGTAAAGAGACCCAGTACTTC. The full variable domain, rest sourced from reference TRBV2 and TRBJ2-5, is EPEVTQTPSHQVTQMGQEVILRCVPISNHLYFYWYRQILGQKVEFLVSFYNNEISEKSEIFDDQFSVERPDGSNFTLKIRSTKLEDSAMYFCASTRQGKETQYFGPGTRLLVL.

The chain is built from TRBV28 and TRBJ2-7, with 7 bases identical to TRBD2. This CDR3 contains 15 residues. CDR1 MDHEN and CDR2 SYDVKM come from the germline V gene. V lost 10 bases and J lost 2; bases outside the gene matches: 14. The CDR3 loop reads CATLHSGQSPYEQYF. CDR3 DNA: TGTGCCACCTTACATAGCGGGCAAAGTCCCTACGAGCAGTACTTC. The full variable domain, rest sourced from reference TRBV28 and TRBJ2-7, is DVKVTQSSRYLVKRTGEKVFLECVQDMDHENMFWYRQDPGLGLRLIYFSYDVKMKEKGDIPEGYSVSREKKERFSLILESASTNQTSMYLCATLHSGQSPYEQYFGPGTRLTVT.